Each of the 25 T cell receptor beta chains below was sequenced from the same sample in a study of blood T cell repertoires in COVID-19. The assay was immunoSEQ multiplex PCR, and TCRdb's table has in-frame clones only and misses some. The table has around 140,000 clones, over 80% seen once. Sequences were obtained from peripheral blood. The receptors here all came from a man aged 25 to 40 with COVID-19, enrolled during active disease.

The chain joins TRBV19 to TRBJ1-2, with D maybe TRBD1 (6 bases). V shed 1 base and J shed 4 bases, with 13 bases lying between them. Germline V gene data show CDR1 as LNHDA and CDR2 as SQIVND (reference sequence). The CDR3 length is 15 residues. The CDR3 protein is CASSIGNRELYGYTF. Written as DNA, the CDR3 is TGTGCCAGTAGTATAGGGAACAGGGAGCTCTATGGCTACACCTTC. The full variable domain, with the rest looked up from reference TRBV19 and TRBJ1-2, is DGGITQSPKYLFRKEGQNVTLSCEQNLNHDAMYWYRQDPGQGLRLIYYSQIVNDFQKGDIAEGYSVSREKKESFPLTVTSAQKNPTAFYLCASSIGNRELYGYTFGSGTRLTVV.

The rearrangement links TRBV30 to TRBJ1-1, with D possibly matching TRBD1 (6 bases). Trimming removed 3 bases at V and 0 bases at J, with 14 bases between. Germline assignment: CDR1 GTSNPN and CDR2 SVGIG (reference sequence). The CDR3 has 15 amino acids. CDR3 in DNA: TGTGCCTGGAGAGGGGGAGAGCTAATGAACACTGAAGCTTTCTTT. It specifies CAWRGGELMNTEAFF. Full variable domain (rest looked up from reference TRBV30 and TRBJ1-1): SQTIHQWPATLVQPVGSPLSLECTVEGTSNPNLYWYRQAAGRGLQLLFYSVGIGQISSEVPQNLSASRPQDRQFILSSKKLLLSDSGFYLCAWRGGELMNTEAFFGQGTRLTVV.

This chain's CDR3 is CASSLALGEAGTYEQYF. CDR3 in DNA: TGTGCCAGCAGCTTAGCCCTTGGTGAGGCCGGGACCTACGAGCAGTACTTC. V usage is TRBV11-2 and J usage is TRBJ2-7; a possible D gene is TRBD2 (5 bases). The V end was cut by 1 base, the J end by 2 bases, with 18 bases between. Germline CDR1 and CDR2: SGHAT and FQNNGV. This CDR3 contains 17 residues.

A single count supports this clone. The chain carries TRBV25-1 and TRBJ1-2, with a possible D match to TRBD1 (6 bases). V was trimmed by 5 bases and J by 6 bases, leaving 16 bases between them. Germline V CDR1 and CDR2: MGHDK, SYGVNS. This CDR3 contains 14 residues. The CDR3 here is CASSPRRGGDGYTF. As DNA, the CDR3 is TGTGCCAGCAGTCCCCGGAGGGGGGGAGATGGCTACACCTTC.

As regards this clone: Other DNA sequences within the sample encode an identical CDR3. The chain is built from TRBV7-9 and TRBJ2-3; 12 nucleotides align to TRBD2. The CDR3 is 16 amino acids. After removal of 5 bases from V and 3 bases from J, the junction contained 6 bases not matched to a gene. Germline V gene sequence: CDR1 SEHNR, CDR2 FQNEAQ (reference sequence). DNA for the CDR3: TGTGCCAGCAGCCCCCGACTAGCGGGAGATACAGATACGCAGTATTTT. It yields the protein CASSPRLAGDTDTQYF. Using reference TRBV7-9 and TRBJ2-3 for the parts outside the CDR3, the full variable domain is DTGVSQNPRHKITKRGQNVTFRCDPISEHNRLYWYRQTLGQGPEFLTYFQNEAQLEKSRLLSDRFSAERPKGSFSTLEIQRTEQGDSAMYLCASSPRLAGDTDTQYFGPGTRLTVL.

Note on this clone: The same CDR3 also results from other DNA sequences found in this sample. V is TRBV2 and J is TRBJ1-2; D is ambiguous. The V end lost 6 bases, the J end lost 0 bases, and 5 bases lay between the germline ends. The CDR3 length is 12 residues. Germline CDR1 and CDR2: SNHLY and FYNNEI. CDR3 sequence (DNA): TGTGCCAGCAGGGGAGCTAACTATGGCTACACCTTC. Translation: CASRGANYGYTF.

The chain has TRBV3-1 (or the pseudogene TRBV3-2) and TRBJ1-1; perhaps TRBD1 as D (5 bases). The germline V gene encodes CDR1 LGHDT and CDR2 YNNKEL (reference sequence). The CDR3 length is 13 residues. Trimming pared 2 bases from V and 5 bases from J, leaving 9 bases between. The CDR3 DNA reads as TGTGCCAGCAGCCAACAGGGTTGGACTGAAGCTTTCTTT. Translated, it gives CASSQQGWTEAFF.

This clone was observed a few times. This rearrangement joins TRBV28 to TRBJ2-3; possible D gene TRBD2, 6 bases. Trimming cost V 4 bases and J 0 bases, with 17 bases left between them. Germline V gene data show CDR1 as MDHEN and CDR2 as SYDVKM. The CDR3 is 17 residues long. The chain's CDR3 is CASSSGRHLSSTDTQYF. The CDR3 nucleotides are TGTGCCAGCAGTTCGGGGAGGCACCTTTCTAGCACAGATACGCAGTATTTT.

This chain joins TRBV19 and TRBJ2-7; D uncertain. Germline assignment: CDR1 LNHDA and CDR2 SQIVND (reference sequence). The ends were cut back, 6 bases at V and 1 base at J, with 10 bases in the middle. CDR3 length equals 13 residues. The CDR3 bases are TGTGCCAGTAGACCGACATCATCCTACGAGCAGTACTTC. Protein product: CASRPTSSYEQYF. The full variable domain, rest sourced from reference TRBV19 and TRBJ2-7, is DGGITQSPKYLFRKEGQNVTLSCEQNLNHDAMYWYRQDPGQGLRLIYYSQIVNDFQKGDIAEGYSVSREKKESFPLTVTSAQKNPTAFYLCASRPTSSYEQYFGPGTRLTVT.

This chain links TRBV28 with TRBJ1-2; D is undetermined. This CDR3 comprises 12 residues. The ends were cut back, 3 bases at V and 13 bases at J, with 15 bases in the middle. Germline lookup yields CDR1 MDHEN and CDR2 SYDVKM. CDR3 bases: TGTGCCAGCAGTTTGGGGAGTCGTAAGACCACCTTC. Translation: CASSLGSRKTTF.

This CDR3 is CASRIGQGGSYNSPLHF. The CDR3 DNA reads TGTGCCAGCAGGATCGGACAGGGAGGGTCCTATAATTCACCCCTCCACTTT. V is TRBV28 and J is TRBJ1-6; 8 bases agree with TRBD1. The germline V gene has CDR1 MDHEN and CDR2 SYDVKM. The V gene end was trimmed by 6 bases and the J gene end by 1 base; junction bases not matched to a gene: 8. The CDR3 consists of 17 residues.

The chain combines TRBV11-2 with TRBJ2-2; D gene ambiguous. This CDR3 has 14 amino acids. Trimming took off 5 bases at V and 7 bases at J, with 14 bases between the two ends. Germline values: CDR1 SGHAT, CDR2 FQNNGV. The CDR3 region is CASSPYRVGGELFF. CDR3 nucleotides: TGTGCCAGCAGCCCTTACAGAGTCGGCGGGGAGCTGTTTTTT.

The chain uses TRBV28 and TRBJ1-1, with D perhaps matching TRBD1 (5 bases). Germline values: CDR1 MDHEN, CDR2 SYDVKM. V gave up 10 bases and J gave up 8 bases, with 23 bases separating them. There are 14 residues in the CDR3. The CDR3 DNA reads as TGTGCCACGGGGGGGTCGGTTACCCGGACAGAAGCTTTCTTT. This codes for CATGGSVTRTEAFF.

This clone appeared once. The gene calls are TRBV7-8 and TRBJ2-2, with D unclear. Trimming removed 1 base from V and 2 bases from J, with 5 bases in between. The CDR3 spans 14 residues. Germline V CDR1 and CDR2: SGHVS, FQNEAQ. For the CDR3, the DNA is TGTGCCAGCAGCTTAGTTAGAAACACCGGGGAGCTGTTTTTT. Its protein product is CASSLVRNTGELFF.

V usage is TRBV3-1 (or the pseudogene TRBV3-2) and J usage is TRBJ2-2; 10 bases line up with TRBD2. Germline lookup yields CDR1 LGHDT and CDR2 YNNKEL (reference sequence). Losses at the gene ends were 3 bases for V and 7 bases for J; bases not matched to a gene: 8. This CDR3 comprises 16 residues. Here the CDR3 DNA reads TGTGCCAGCAGCCACCTAGCGGGAGCATTCGACGGGGAGCTGTTTTTT. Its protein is CASSHLAGAFDGELFF.

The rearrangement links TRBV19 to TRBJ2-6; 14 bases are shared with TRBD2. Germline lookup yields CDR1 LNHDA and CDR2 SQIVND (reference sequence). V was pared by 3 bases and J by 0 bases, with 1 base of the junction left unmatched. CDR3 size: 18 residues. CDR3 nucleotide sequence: TGTGCCAGTAGTATGGGACTAGCGGGAGCCTCTGGGGCCAACGTCCTGACTTTC. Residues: CASSMGLAGASGANVLTF. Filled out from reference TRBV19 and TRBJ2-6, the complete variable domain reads DGGITQSPKYLFRKEGQNVTLSCEQNLNHDAMYWYRQDPGQGLRLIYYSQIVNDFQKGDIAEGYSVSREKKESFPLTVTSAQKNPTAFYLCASSMGLAGASGANVLTFGAGSRLTVL.

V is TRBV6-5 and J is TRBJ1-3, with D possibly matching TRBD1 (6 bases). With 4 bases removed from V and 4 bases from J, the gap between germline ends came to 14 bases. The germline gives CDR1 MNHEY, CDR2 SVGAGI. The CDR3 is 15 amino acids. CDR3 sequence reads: CASSFRGGSGNTIYF. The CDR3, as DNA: TGTGCCAGCAGTTTCCGGGGGGGCTCCGGAAACACCATATATTTT.

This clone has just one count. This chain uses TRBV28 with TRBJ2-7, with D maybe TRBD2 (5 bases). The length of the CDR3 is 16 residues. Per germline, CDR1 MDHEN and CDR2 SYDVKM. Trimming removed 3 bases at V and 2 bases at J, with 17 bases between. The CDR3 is CASSFRRVLNPYEQYF. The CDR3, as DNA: TGTGCCAGCAGTTTCCGGCGGGTGCTAAACCCCTACGAGCAGTACTTC.

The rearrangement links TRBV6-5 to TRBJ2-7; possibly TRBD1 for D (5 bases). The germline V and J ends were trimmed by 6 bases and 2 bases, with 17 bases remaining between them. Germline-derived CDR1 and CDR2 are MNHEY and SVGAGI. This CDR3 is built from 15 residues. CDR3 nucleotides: TGTGCCAGCAGAAGGGCGCGACAGACAACCTACGAGCAGTACTTC. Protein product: CASRRARQTTYEQYF.

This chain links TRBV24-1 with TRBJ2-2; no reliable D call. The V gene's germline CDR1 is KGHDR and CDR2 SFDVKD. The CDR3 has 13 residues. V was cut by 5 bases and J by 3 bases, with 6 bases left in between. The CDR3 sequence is CATSGRYTGELFF. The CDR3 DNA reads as TGTGCCACCAGTGGCAGATACACCGGGGAGCTGTTTTTT.

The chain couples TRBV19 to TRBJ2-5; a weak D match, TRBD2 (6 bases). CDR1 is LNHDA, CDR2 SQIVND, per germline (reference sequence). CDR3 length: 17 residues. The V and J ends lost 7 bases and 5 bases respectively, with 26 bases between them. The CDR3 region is CASTTGVISLGRETQYF. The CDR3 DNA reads TGTGCCAGTACGACGGGTGTGATCTCGTTGGGGAGGGAGACCCAGTACTTC.

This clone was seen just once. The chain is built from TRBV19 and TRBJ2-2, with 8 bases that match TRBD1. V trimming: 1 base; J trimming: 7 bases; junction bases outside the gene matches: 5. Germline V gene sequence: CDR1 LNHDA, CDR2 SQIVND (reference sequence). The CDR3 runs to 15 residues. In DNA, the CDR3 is TGTGCCAGTAGTATAGGGACAGGGAGGAGCGGGGAGCTGTTTTTT. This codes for CASSIGTGRSGELFF.

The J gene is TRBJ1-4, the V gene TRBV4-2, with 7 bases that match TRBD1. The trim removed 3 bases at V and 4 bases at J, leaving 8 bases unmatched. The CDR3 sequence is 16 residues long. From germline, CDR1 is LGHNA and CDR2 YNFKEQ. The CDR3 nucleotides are TGTGCCAGCAGCCACTACTCGGGACAGCTTAATGAAAAACTGTTTTTT. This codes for CASSHYSGQLNEKLFF.

Here the CDR3 reads CASSLGTGSYNEQFF. The CDR3 DNA is TGTGCCAGCAGCTTAGGGACAGGGTCCTACAATGAGCAGTTCTTC. The rearrangement links TRBV11-3 to TRBJ2-1; 8 nucleotides line up with TRBD1. CDR1 and CDR2 from the germline V gene are SGHNT and YENEEA. With V trimmed by 1 base and J by 1 base, 0 bases remained unmatched. This CDR3 spans 15 amino acids.

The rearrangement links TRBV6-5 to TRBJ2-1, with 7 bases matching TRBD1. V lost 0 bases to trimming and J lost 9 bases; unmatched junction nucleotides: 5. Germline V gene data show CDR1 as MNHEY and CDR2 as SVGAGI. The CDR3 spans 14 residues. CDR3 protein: CASSYSNRGPEQFF. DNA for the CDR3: TGTGCCAGCAGTTACTCTAACAGGGGCCCTGAGCAGTTCTTC.